This T cell receptor beta chain was obtained from a study of radiation and T cells in renal cell carcinoma. Study-level points and caveats: From baseline, blood top tumor clonotypes peaked at 2 weeks post-radiation.

This table comes from immunoSEQ multiplex PCR, and its TCRdb copy is limited to in-frame clones, with some not included. The repertoire holds 90,000 to 100,000 clones, with around 84% as singletons. The germline CDR1 and CDR2 sequences are MNHNS and SASEGT. The CDR3 contains 15 residues. The V gene end was trimmed by 2 bases and the J gene end by 2 bases; junction bases not matched to a gene: 3. Specified time point: blood 4 weeks post-SBRT, at nephrectomy. The treatment here: 15 Gy SBRT to primary tumor, nephrectomy 4 weeks later. Nephrectomy followed 15 Gy stereotactic body radiation by 4 weeks. The patient's renal cell carcinoma had clear cell pathology. To note about this clone: Its target is not known.

This TCR was sampled from a man between 60 and 70 years old with renal cell carcinoma. The V and J genes are TRBV6-1 and TRBJ2-1, with TRBD2 matching 7 bases. This specimen was blood, taken from a patient whose treatment included radiotherapy and nephrectomy. Here the CDR3 reads CASSEFSGTYNEQFF. CDR3 bases: TGTGCCAGCAGTGAATTCAGCGGGACCTACAATGAGCAGTTCTTC.